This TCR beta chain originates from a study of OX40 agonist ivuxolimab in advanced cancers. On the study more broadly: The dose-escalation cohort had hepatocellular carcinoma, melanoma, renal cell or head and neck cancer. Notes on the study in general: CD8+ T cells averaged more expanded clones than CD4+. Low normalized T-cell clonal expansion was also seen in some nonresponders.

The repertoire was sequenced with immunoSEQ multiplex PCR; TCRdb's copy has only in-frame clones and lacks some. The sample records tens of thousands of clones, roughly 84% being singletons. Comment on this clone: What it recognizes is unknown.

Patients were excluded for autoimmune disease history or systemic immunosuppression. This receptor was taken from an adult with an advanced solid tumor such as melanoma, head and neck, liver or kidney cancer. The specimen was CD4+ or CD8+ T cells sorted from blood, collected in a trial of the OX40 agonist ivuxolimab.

CDR3 residues: CASSIFVDTTSTGELFF. The CDR3 DNA reads TGTGCCAGTAGTATATTCGTGGACACAACGAGCACCGGGGAGCTGTTTTTT. The chain combines TRBV19 with TRBJ2-2; tentative D call: TRBD1 (5 bases). CDR3 length: 17 residues. CDR1 is LNHDA and CDR2 is SQIVND in the germline V gene (reference sequence). V gave up 2 bases and J gave up 4 bases, with 17 bases separating them.